A single sample is the source of the 8 T cell receptor beta chains below, sequenced in a study of regulatory T cells in long-lasting Graves disease (dated by TCRdb to the early 2020s). The library relied on multiplex PCR. Sequencing took place on an Illumina HiSeq 4000. TCR beta libraries were built with iRepertoire HTBI primers and Arm-PCR amplification of CDR3 regions. Starting from the raw public reads, TCRdb applied fastp trimming at Q25, assembled clones with MiXCR and retained in-frame beta chains. Identical CDR3 proteins give one entry, which carries the most common genes and DNA. The sample table lists some 460,000 distinct CDR3 sequences, roughly 15% of them with a count of one. The ten largest clones represent 9% to 15% of the sample. According to the study, the label for this sample's time point signals: newly diagnosed GD, antithyroid drugs for less than 3 months. RNA was extracted from PBMCs in TRIzol for both TCR sequencing and RNA sequencing.

The sample was also linked to a second study, of T cells in Graves' hyperthyroidism and ophthalmopathy.

The material was peripheral blood mononuclear cells (PBMCs), obtained at new diagnosis, from a patient treated with antithyroid drugs. Receptors were obtained from a middle-aged man with Graves disease. Donor details come from another sample of the same person, matched by shared clones.

This clonotype was seen ten or more times. The chain has TRBV7-6 and TRBJ2-1; 9 nucleotides line up with TRBD2. This CDR3 is 15 amino acids long. The germline V gene encodes CDR1 SGHVS and CDR2 FNYEAQ. With V trimmed by 2 bases and J by 9 bases, 8 bases remained unmatched. CDR3 protein: CASSLYAGGPSEQFF. The CDR3 DNA is TGTGCCAGCAGCTTATACGCGGGAGGGCCCAGTGAGCAGTTCTTC.

This clonotype was detected many times. The chain employs TRBV2 and TRBJ2-2; tentative D call: TRBD2 (6 bases). Per germline, CDR1 SNHLY and CDR2 FYNNEI. Deletions cut 11 bases from V and 6 bases from J, with 13 bases between. This CDR3 has 12 residues. Here the CDR3 reads CAGTRDAGELFF. The CDR3 DNA reads as TGTGCCGGGACGCGGGATGCCGGGGAGCTGTTTTTT.

This clonotype came up many times. The genes are TRBV12-3 or TRBV12-4 and TRBJ1-1; possible D gene TRBD1, 5 bases. The V end lost 0 bases, the J end lost 2 bases, and 10 bases lay between the germline ends. This CDR3 comprises 15 residues. The chain's CDR3 is CASSLAPTANTEAFF. CDR3 in DNA: TGTGCCAGCAGTTTAGCCCCGACAGCCAACACTGAAGCTTTCTTT.

V gene TRBV20-1 combines with J gene TRBJ2-1; TRBD2 matches at 13 bases. Germline V gene data show CDR1 as DFQATT and CDR2 as SNEGSKA (reference sequence). J gave up 8 bases and V 3 bases, and 7 bases lay outside the gene matches. The CDR3 loop spans 15 amino acids. As DNA, the CDR3 is TGCAGTGCTAGGCCCACTAGCGGGAGGGGCCATGAGCAGTTCTTC. This gives the protein CSARPTSGRGHEQFF.

V and J are TRBV19 and TRBJ2-3, with D possibly being TRBD1 (5 bases). CDR3 size: 13 residues. Trimming shortened V by 10 bases and J by 3 bases, and 14 bases separated the two germline ends. Germline assignment: CDR1 LNHDA and CDR2 SQIVND (reference sequence). The CDR3 nucleotides are TGTGCCACCCAGGGTCGTGCAACAGATACGCAGTATTTT. This sequence encodes CATQGRATDTQYF.

Details on this clonotype: Just one base apart from a much larger clone, this may be a read error. The chain has TRBV7-9 and TRBJ2-1, with TRBD1 matching over 9 bases. Germline V gives CDR1 SEHNR, CDR2 FQNEAQ (reference sequence). The CDR3 extends over 17 amino acids. The CDR3 DNA is TGTGCCAGCACCTTGACAGGGGGAAGTAGCTCCTACAGTGAGCAGTTCTTC. The encoded protein is CASTLTGGSSSYSEQFF.

This clonotype appeared many times. V gene TRBV6-1 combines with J gene TRBJ2-5, with a weak D call TRBD1 (6 bases). V was pared by 6 bases and J by 4 bases, with 15 bases between. Germline values: CDR1 MNHNS, CDR2 SASEGT. The length of the CDR3 is 14 residues. The CDR3 nucleotides read TGTGCCAGCAGGGAACAGGGCCACACAGAGACCCAGTACTTC. Translating it yields CASREQGHTETQYF.

This clonotype occurred many times. The chain has TRBV20-1 and TRBJ2-2; D remains unclear. Germline V CDR1 and CDR2: DFQATT, SNEGSKA (reference sequence). The CDR3 sequence is 12 residues long. Trimming pared 6 bases from V and 1 base from J, leaving 6 bases between. The CDR3 region has the DNA TGCAGTGCGTCGAAGAACACCGGGGAGCTGTTTTTT. It is translated as CSASKNTGELFF.